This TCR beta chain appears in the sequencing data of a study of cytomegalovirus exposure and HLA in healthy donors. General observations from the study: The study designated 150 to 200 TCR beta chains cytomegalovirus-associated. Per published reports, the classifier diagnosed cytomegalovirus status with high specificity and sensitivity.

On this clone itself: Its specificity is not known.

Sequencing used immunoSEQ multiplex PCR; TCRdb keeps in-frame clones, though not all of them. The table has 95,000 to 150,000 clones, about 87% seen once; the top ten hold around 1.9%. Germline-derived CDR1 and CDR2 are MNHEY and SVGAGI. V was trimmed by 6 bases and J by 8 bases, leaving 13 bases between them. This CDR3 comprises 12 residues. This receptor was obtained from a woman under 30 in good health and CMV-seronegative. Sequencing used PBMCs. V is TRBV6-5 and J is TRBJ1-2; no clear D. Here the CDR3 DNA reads TGTGCCAGCAGACCTCCAACCGGGGGCTACACCTTC. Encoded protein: CASRPPTGGYTF.